This T cell receptor (beta chain) was identified in a study of T cell responses to AZD1222 COVID-19 vaccine. Whether given at about 4 or about 12 weeks, second doses were pooled. Study-level results: With dominance at 160-218 and 743-854, vaccine-associated CD4 TCRs spanned spike. Among AZD1222 vaccinees, only 5 to 7 were seropositive at baseline. Among spike-specific TCRs, nearly half reportedly target unmutated variant regions.

Repertoires were generated with immunoSEQ multiplex PCR, while TCRdb's copy carries only in-frame clones and drops some. In the table there are fewer than 200,000 clones, approximately 94% of which are singletons. Deletions cut 0 bases from V and 8 bases from J, with 5 bases between. Germline CDR1 and CDR2: SGHKS and YYEKEE (reference sequence). The CDR3 extends over 11 amino acids. In the case of this clone: Its target is not known. In the same sample, other DNA sequences code for this CDR3.

The sample consisted of peripheral blood, taken 28 days after the second AZD1222 dose. The J gene is TRBJ1-1, the V gene TRBV5-5, with unresolved D. This TCR was recovered from an adult who received the AZD1222 COVID-19 vaccine. CDR3 sequence reads: CASSLVGEAFF. For the CDR3, the DNA is TGTGCCAGCAGCTTGGTTGGCGAAGCTTTCTTT.